This T cell receptor beta chain was sequenced for a study of shared clonotypes between healthy human individuals. Study-wide findings and caveats: In this cohort, only blood was sampled, and tissue repertoires likely differ.

This clone was detected only a few times. Its antigen remains unidentified. The assay was immunoSEQ multiplex PCR, and TCRdb's table has in-frame clones only and misses some. The data contain a few hundred thousand clones, roughly four fifths of them singletons. Germline trimming cut 0 bases from V and 9 bases from J; bases unmatched to any gene: 3. This CDR3 contains 14 residues. The germline V gene has CDR1 MRHNA and CDR2 SNTAGT. The chain employs TRBV6-4 and TRBJ2-1, with TRBD2 matching over 9 bases. Source material: PBMCs. The receptor's source is a woman aged 40 to 55 in good health. Some clones in this sample may be carry-over from other donors' samples. The CDR3 DNA sequence: TGTGCCAGCAGTGACTCTAGCGGGAGCAGTGAGCAGTTCTTC. This sequence encodes CASSDSSGSSEQFF.